This TCR beta chain was obtained from a study of T-cell reconstitution after alpha-beta-depleted transplantation in children. Germline V gene sequence: CDR1 SGHRS, CDR2 YFSETQ. The junction had 3 bases not matched to a gene; V was cut back by 2 bases and J by 2 bases. The CDR3 has 14 amino acids. This clonotype was observed many times. Its antigen is unknown. Findings of the study overall: Several patients had high TCRbeta diversity at day 60; it came from surviving recipient T cells and thymic progenitors. Several hundred rapidly expanded clones from non-depleted graft cells reportedly supplied alpha-beta T cells about two months post-transplant. After one year, T-cell counts and TCRbeta diversity mostly came from new T cells.

Unique molecular identifiers tagged the TCRbeta library. MiXCR, applied by TCRdb to the PCR reads, yields one record per CDR3 protein. Among some 830,000 distinct CDR3 sequences, roughly 15% were seen once, and the ten largest hold approximately 5%. V and J are TRBV5-1 and TRBJ2-7, with 8 bases that match TRBD2. The source of this sequence is a male patient aged 10 to 17 who had a stem cell transplant for acute lymphoblastic leukemia, so the T cells may come from the graft donor. This specimen was PBMCs, mostly from graft donor cells, taken 360 days after TCRalphabeta/CD19-depleted stem cell transplant. This CDR3 reads CASSFSGTTYEQYF. DNA of the CDR3: TGCGCCAGCAGCTTTAGCGGGACTACCTACGAGCAGTACTTC.